These 7 T cell receptor beta chains were all obtained from the same sample, sequenced in a study of vaccination effects on CD4 cells after COVID-19. Profiled with immunoSEQ multiplex PCR; TCRdb holds only in-frame clones, not every one. Among more than 13,000 clones listed, 70% to 80% were seen once. Their cognate antigens are unknown. After expansion with viral peptide pools in the ViraFEST assay, antigen-specific CD4+ T cells were sequenced. Cells that had been cultured for less than 13 days were the source of isolated CD4+ T cells. Either the BNT162b2 or mRNA-1273 vaccine was given to participants in two doses. The source was CD4+ T cells from PBMCs cultured with HCoV-NL63 spike peptides, collected after COVID-19 vaccination. The receptors shown here come from a human donor who received a COVID-19 vaccine.

The genes are TRBV9 and TRBJ2-2; 9 bases are shared with TRBD2. CDR1 SGDLS and CDR2 YYNGEE come from the germline V gene. The CDR3 has 16 amino acids. Losses at the gene ends were 0 bases for V and 4 bases for J; bases not matched to a gene: 4. CDR3 residues: CASSVGAGGLTGELFF. In DNA form, the CDR3 reads TGTGCCAGCAGCGTAGGGGCGGGGGGGCTCACCGGGGAGCTGTTTTTT.

J is TRBJ2-1 and V is TRBV7-2; 15 nucleotides match TRBD2. The CDR3 extends over 18 amino acids. Looked up from germline, CDR1 is SGHTA and CDR2 is FQGNSA. The J segment lost 0 bases and the V segment lost 4 bases, leaving 4 bases of the junction unmatched. CDR3 DNA: TGTGCCAGCAGCTCTGGGACTAGCGGGGGGCTCTCCTACAATGAGCAGTTCTTC. Translation gives CASSSGTSGGLSYNEQFF.

The genes are TRBV30 and TRBJ1-4, with TRBD1 matching 9 bases. CDR1 GTSNPN and CDR2 SVGIG come from the germline V gene (reference sequence). The CDR3 spans 16 residues. Trimming took 1 base from V and 8 from J; bases not matched to a gene: 11. CDR3 protein: CAWSAPGTGLREKLFF. CDR3 bases: TGTGCCTGGAGTGCACCGGGGACAGGGTTAAGAGAAAAACTGTTTTTT.

The chain recombines TRBV6-5 with TRBJ2-7; weak D call: TRBD2 (6 bases). The germline CDR1 and CDR2 sequences are MNHEY and SVGAGI. V lost 6 bases to trimming and J lost 0 bases, with 15 bases between them. The CDR3 covers 15 residues. Here the CDR3 DNA reads TGTGCCAGCAGACTGGGGCGGGGACCCTCCTACGAGCAGTACTTC. Translation: CASRLGRGPSYEQYF.

The J gene is TRBJ1-6, the V gene TRBV5-4; 8 nucleotides align to TRBD1. The CDR3 runs to 15 residues. The J segment lost 7 bases and the V segment lost 2 bases, leaving 5 bases of the junction unmatched. Per the germline V gene, CDR1 is SGHNT and CDR2 is YYREEE (reference sequence). The CDR3: CASSFLGQGNSPLHF. Written as DNA, the CDR3 is TGTGCCAGCAGCTTCTTAGGACAGGGCAATTCACCCCTCCACTTT.

The chain employs TRBV6-5 and TRBJ1-2; 7 nucleotides match TRBD1. This CDR3 region has 15 residues. Trimming cost V 6 bases and J 8 bases; bases outside gene matches: 15. The germline V gene has CDR1 MNHEY and CDR2 SVGAGI. Written as DNA, the CDR3 is TGTGCCAGCAGCCCGATACAGGGGAAAGATTTGGGCTACACCTTC. Translating it yields CASSPIQGKDLGYTF.

The V call is TRBV4-3, the J call TRBJ1-2; D may be TRBD1 (5 bases). The germline V and J ends were trimmed by 0 bases and 7 bases, with 15 bases remaining between them. In germline, CDR1 is LGHNA, CDR2 YSLEER. The CDR3 totals 15 residues. The CDR3 DNA sequence: TGCGCCAGCAGCCAAGAGTACATCGGAGGGGTTGGCTACACCTTC. Its translation: CASSQEYIGGVGYTF.